A single sample is the source of the 26 T cell receptor beta chains below, sequenced in a study of cytomegalovirus exposure and HLA in healthy donors (dated by TCRdb to the late 2010s). Library preparation was by the immunoSEQ multiplex PCR assay. For the multiplex PCR, a mixture combining 60 forward primers for TCR Vbeta segments and 13 reverse primers for TCR Jbeta segments was used. TCRdb carries this immuneACCESS record with in-frame sequences only. Its versions omit some clonotypes, under half of them owing to an unresolved V gene in the studies checked, with the rest unexplained. In all, the sample holds 70,000 to 80,000 clones, and roughly 82% of those were seen once. The top ten clones comprise 1.9% of the sample. Sequencing was performed on PBMCs. The receptors stem from a young man in good health and CMV-seronegative.

The chain recombines TRBV27 with TRBJ2-3; no firm D call. CDR3 length: 13 residues. The V gene's germline CDR1 is MNHEY and CDR2 SMNVEV (reference sequence). The germline V and J ends were trimmed by 7 bases and 0 bases, with 8 bases remaining between them. Here the CDR3 reads CASTFSSTDTQYF. The DNA of the CDR3 is TGTGCCAGCACCTTTAGCAGCACAGATACGCAGTATTTT.

The chain joins TRBV12-1 to TRBJ2-7; the tabulated D call, TRBD2, remains unverified against the DNA. TRBV12-1 is given as a pseudogene. The CDR3 sequence is 14 residues long. The CDR3 loop reads CASSGGGRVHEQYF. DNA of the CDR3: TGTGCCAGCTCCGGGGGCGGGAGGGTCCACGAGCAGTACTTC.

The chain employs TRBV6-1 and TRBJ2-7; TRBD2 might be the D (5 bases). The CDR3 sequence is 13 residues long. Germline CDR1 MNHNS, CDR2 SASEGT. The CDR3 region is CPIHGVPSHEQYF. CDR3 coding DNA: TGTCCTATTCACGGGGTTCCTTCTCACGAGCAGTACTTC.

The rearrangement uses TRBV30 and TRBJ2-3; 13 bases fit TRBD2. Germline CDR1 GTSNPN, CDR2 SVGIG (reference sequence). Trimming took 2 bases from V and 11 from J; bases not matched to a gene: 7. The CDR3 spans 14 residues. The CDR3 spells CAWSPRTSGGMQYF. CDR3 sequence (DNA): TGTGCCTGGAGTCCACGGACTAGCGGGGGTATGCAGTATTTT.

The V call is TRBV25-1, the J call TRBJ2-7, with no clear D. Trimming took 2 bases from V and 0 from J, leaving 20 bases between them. CDR3 length equals 18 residues. CDR1 is MGHDK and CDR2 is SYGVNS in the germline V gene. CDR3 loop: CASSELAPPRSSSYEQYF. CDR3 sequence (DNA): TGTGCCAGCAGTGAACTGGCACCTCCCAGATCCTCCTCCTACGAGCAGTACTTC.

This chain's CDR3 is CASSLRPDPPEQYF. The CDR3 coding sequence is TGTGCCAGCAGCTTGAGGCCAGATCCCCCCGAGCAGTACTTC. This chain connects TRBV7-2 to TRBJ2-7; no definite D call. Trimming stripped 3 bases from V and 6 bases from J, with 15 bases between. The V gene's germline CDR1 is SGHTA and CDR2 FQGNSA. The CDR3 length is 14 residues.

The J gene is TRBJ2-5, the V gene TRBV15, with D unclear. Germline values: CDR1 LNHNV, CDR2 YYDKDF (reference sequence). Trimming left V 6 bases short and J 5 bases short, with 13 bases between. The CDR3 sequence is 13 residues long. The CDR3 sequence is CATRYPPEETQYF. For the CDR3, the DNA is TGTGCCACCAGATACCCGCCGGAGGAGACCCAGTACTTC.

The V and J genes are TRBV29-1 and TRBJ2-7, with D possibly TRBD2 on 5 matching bases. The CDR3 has 13 residues. The V end was cut by 7 bases, the J end by 2 bases, with 15 bases between. Germline V gene data show CDR1 as SQVTM and CDR2 as ANQGSEA. CDR3 sequence (DNA): TGCAGCGCTTATCGGATCGGGACCTACGAGCAGTACTTC. Translated: CSAYRIGTYEQYF.

This chain links TRBV21-1 with TRBJ2-7; TRBD1 reflects the table's D call only, with no check against the DNA. TRBV21-1 is designated a pseudogene. This CDR3 region has 14 residues. DNA for the CDR3: TGTGCCAGCAGCAAAACAGGGATTGAGTTCGAGCAGTACTTC. It encodes CASSKTGIEFEQYF.

The chain carries TRBV13 and TRBJ2-7; D is possibly TRBD1 (5 bases). V lost 4 bases and J 2 bases, leaving 15 bases between the germline ends. The CDR3 contains 15 residues. CDR1 PRHDT and CDR2 FYEKMQ come from the germline V gene (reference sequence). The CDR3 loop is CASSSRGDSTYEQYF. The CDR3 DNA follows: TGTGCCAGCAGCTCCAGAGGTGACAGCACCTACGAGCAGTACTTC. Full variable domain (outside the CDR3, taken from reference TRBV13 and TRBJ2-7): AAGVIQSPRHLIKEKRETATLKCYPIPRHDTVYWYQQGPGQDPQFLISFYEKMQSDKGSIPDRFSAQQFSDYHSELNMSSLELGDSALYFCASSSRGDSTYEQYFGPGTRLTVT.

This clone was observed a single time. CDR3 sequence (DNA): TGTGCCAGCAGCTGGGGCGGCGCCGGGGAGCTGTTTTTT. Protein: CASSWGGAGELFF. The J gene is TRBJ2-2, the V gene TRBV7-8; D is possibly TRBD1 (5 bases). CDR3 size: 13 residues. V was cut by 4 bases and J by 6 bases, with 9 bases left in between. The germline V gene encodes CDR1 SGHVS and CDR2 FQNEAQ.

The V and J genes are TRBV4-1 and TRBJ2-2; 12 bases fit TRBD1. This CDR3 comprises 14 residues. V was clipped by 6 bases and J by 7 bases; unmatched bases: 3. In germline, CDR1 is MGHRA, CDR2 YSYEKL. The CDR3 loop reads CASSGTGGIGELFF. The CDR3 DNA follows: TGCGCCAGCAGTGGGACAGGGGGCATCGGGGAGCTGTTTTTT.

J is TRBJ1-4 and V is TRBV4-1, with TRBD1 matching over 9 bases. Germline V gene sequence: CDR1 MGHRA, CDR2 YSYEKL. This CDR3 region has 21 residues. Trimming at V came to 4 bases and at J to 6 bases, leaving 24 bases not matched to a gene. The CDR3 sequence is CASSPGTGFLAPGPEDEKLFF. The CDR3 DNA follows: TGCGCCAGCAGCCCCGGGACAGGGTTTTTGGCCCCAGGCCCGGAGGATGAAAAACTGTTTTTT.

The J gene is TRBJ2-1, the V gene TRBV7-9; TRBD2 matches 8 bases. CDR3 size: 14 residues. J was trimmed by 4 bases and V by 2 bases; bases with no gene match: 1. Germline assignment: CDR1 SEHNR and CDR2 FQNEAQ (reference sequence). This CDR3 is CASSLRGGYNEQFF. The CDR3 DNA is TGTGCCAGCAGCTTACGGGGGGGTTACAATGAGCAGTTCTTC. Full variable domain (remainder filled in from reference TRBV7-9 and TRBJ2-1): DTGVSQNPRHKITKRGQNVTFRCDPISEHNRLYWYRQTLGQGPEFLTYFQNEAQLEKSRLLSDRFSAERPKGSFSTLEIQRTEQGDSAMYLCASSLRGGYNEQFFGPGTRLTVL.

The gene calls are TRBV10-2 and TRBJ2-7; D not resolved. CDR1 is WSHSY, CDR2 SAAADI, per germline. The CDR3 is 12 residues long. V dropped 11 bases and J dropped 1 base, with 12 bases sitting between them. DNA of the CDR3: TGCGCCTCCTCCCAACGGTCCTACGAGCAGTACTTC. Amino acids: CASSQRSYEQYF.

This rearrangement joins TRBV7-2 to TRBJ2-2; 9 nucleotides align to TRBD2. CDR3 length: 16 residues. Germline lookup yields CDR1 SGHTA and CDR2 FQGNSA. With V trimmed by 1 base and J by 6 bases, 6 bases remained unmatched. CDR3 DNA sequence: TGTGCCAGCAGCTTAGTTCGAGCGGGGGGAGCCGGGGAGCTGTTTTTT. It yields the protein CASSLVRAGGAGELFF.

There are a few counts of this clone. This chain links TRBV29-1 with TRBJ1-1; a weak D match, TRBD1 (6 bases). CDR3 length: 13 residues. The V end lost 8 bases, the J end lost 3 bases, and 16 bases lay between the germline ends. Germline CDR1 is SQVTM and CDR2 is ANQGSEA. The CDR3 loop reads CSFSGTLDTEAFF. The CDR3 DNA reads TGCAGCTTCTCCGGGACATTAGACACTGAAGCTTTCTTT.

This clone was seen more than once but under ten times. V gene TRBV28 combines with J gene TRBJ2-1, with TRBD1 matching over 10 bases. The germline V gene has CDR1 MDHEN and CDR2 SYDVKM. The V gene end was trimmed by 2 bases and the J gene end by 6 bases; junction bases not matched to a gene: 16. The CDR3 is 19 amino acids. The CDR3 coding sequence is TGTGCCAGCAGTTTACTCCGTACGATAACCGGGACAGGGGTCAATGAGCAGTTCTTC. Encoded protein: CASSLLRTITGTGVNEQFF.

This rearrangement joins TRBV5-1 to TRBJ1-1; 8 nucleotides align to TRBD1. The ends lost 0 bases at V and 7 bases at J; junction bases unmatched: 5. The CDR3 contains 14 residues. Germline assignment: CDR1 SGHRS and CDR2 YFSETQ. The CDR3 loop is CASSLGGQVLEAFF. CDR3 DNA sequence: TGCGCCAGCAGCTTGGGGGGACAGGTTCTTGAAGCTTTCTTT.

This chain links TRBV4-2 with TRBJ1-5; D may be TRBD1 (6 bases). CDR3 size: 18 residues. Per the germline V gene, CDR1 is LGHNA and CDR2 is YNFKEQ. V was trimmed by 0 bases and J by 2 bases, leaving 17 bases between them. The CDR3 coding sequence is TGTGCCAGCAGCCAAGATCCTTTCTTAGGGGGAGGCAATCAGCCCCAGCATTTT. The encoded protein is CASSQDPFLGGGNQPQHF.

J is TRBJ2-1 and V is TRBV28; the match to TRBD1 covers 10 bases. CDR1 MDHEN and CDR2 SYDVKM come from the germline V gene. This CDR3 is 16 amino acids long. V was pared by 1 base and J by 7 bases, with 7 bases of the junction left unmatched. Here the CDR3 reads CASSLLGTGAWNEQFF. The DNA of the CDR3 is TGTGCCAGCAGTTTATTAGGGACAGGGGCCTGGAATGAGCAGTTCTTC.

This chain links TRBV4-2 with TRBJ2-7, with a tentative D call TRBD1 (6 bases). This CDR3 has 16 residues. Trimming shortened V by 2 bases and J by 0 bases, and 14 bases separated the two germline ends. Germline values: CDR1 LGHNA, CDR2 YNFKEQ. CDR3: CASSQLRDTSSYEQYF. The CDR3 DNA follows: TGTGCCAGCAGCCAACTCCGGGACACAAGCTCCTACGAGCAGTACTTC.

Of note for this clone: The junction departs from the called germline gene at one end, perhaps through a read error. The chain links TRBV27 to TRBJ1-1; a possible D gene is TRBD1 (6 bases). The CDR3 totals 14 residues. CDR1 and CDR2 from the germline V gene are MNHEY and SMNVEV (reference sequence). CDR3 protein: CASSSRGANTETFF. CDR3 nucleotides: TGTGCCAGCAGTTCCAGGGGTGCGAACACTGAAACTTTCTTT.

The chain uses TRBV28 and TRBJ2-3; 11 bases line up with TRBD1. Germline V lookup: CDR1 MDHEN, CDR2 SYDVKM. The CDR3 loop spans 15 amino acids. The J segment lost 3 bases and the V segment lost 8 bases, leaving 7 bases of the junction unmatched. The CDR3 reads CASGGQGARTDTQYF. The CDR3 bases are TGTGCCAGCGGCGGACAGGGGGCGCGGACAGATACGCAGTATTTT. The variable domain in full, with the rest retrieved from reference TRBV28 and TRBJ2-3, is DVKVTQSSRYLVKRTGEKVFLECVQDMDHENMFWYRQDPGLGLRLIYFSYDVKMKEKGDIPEGYSVSREKKERFSLILESASTNQTSMYLCASGGQGARTDTQYFGPGTRLTVL.

The CDR3 protein is CASSLWGGTGLGNEQFF. Written as DNA, the CDR3 is TGTGCCAGCAGCTTATGGGGCGGGACAGGCTTAGGAAATGAGCAGTTCTTC. The chain has TRBV7-6 and TRBJ2-1, with 8 nucleotides matching TRBD1. This CDR3 is 17 amino acids long. V lost 2 bases to trimming and J lost 7 bases; unmatched junction nucleotides: 13. CDR1 and CDR2 from the germline V gene are SGHVS and FNYEAQ.

This chain connects TRBV4-2 to TRBJ1-1; D call uncertain. Germline V gene sequence: CDR1 LGHNA, CDR2 YNFKEQ. The CDR3 has 15 residues. V was clipped by 5 bases and J by 1 base, with 14 bases between them. The CDR3 region has the DNA TGTGCCAGCAGCAATCTTTTACGGGGGAACACTGAAGCTTTCTTT. It codes for CASSNLLRGNTEAFF.